Each of the 28 T cell receptor beta chains below was sequenced from the same sample in a study of T-cell reconstitution after alpha-beta-depleted transplantation in children listed by TCRdb under 2016. Receptor amplification or capture employed PCR. Sequencing was performed on an Illumina HiSeq 2500. TCR library preparation used molecular barcoding, with unique molecular identifiers applied to normalize quantification of the TCRbeta repertoire. Using fastp at Q25 and MiXCR, TCRdb reprocessed the public reads and kept productive beta chains. For every CDR3 protein sequence, its rows merge into one entry that carries the most common genes and DNA. Within this sample are some 440,000 distinct CDR3 sequences, with roughly 17% of them counted one time only. The top ten clones comprise just under 30% of the sample. The intended sense of this specimen's treatment or condition label: allogeneic hematopoietic cell transplantation with graft depleted of TCRalphabeta T cells and CD19 B cells.

Sample: PBMCs, mostly from graft donor cells, taken 360 days after TCRalphabeta/CD19-depleted stem cell transplant. The source of these receptors is a boy in the first two years of life who had a stem cell transplant for Wiskott-Aldrich syndrome, so the T cells may come from the graft donor.

This clonotype was seen a handful of times. This chain uses TRBV4-3 with TRBJ2-2, with 10 bases fitting TRBD2. The trim removed 0 bases at V and 7 bases at J, leaving 8 bases unmatched. The CDR3 runs 17 residues. From germline, CDR1 is LGHNA and CDR2 YSLEER. This CDR3 is CASSQEASGSRIGELFF. The DNA for the CDR3 is TGCGCCAGCAGCCAAGAGGCTAGCGGGAGTAGGATCGGGGAGCTGTTTTTT.

As DNA, the CDR3 is TGTGCCACCAGCAGAGATCTGACAGCCTATGGCTACACCTTC. Translated: CATSRDLTAYGYTF. The chain employs TRBV15 and TRBJ1-2; TRBD1 is a possible D gene (5 bases). The V end lost 0 bases, the J end lost 4 bases, and 9 bases lay between the germline ends. The germline V gene has CDR1 LNHNV and CDR2 YYDKDF (reference sequence). The CDR3 contains 14 residues.

The chain joins TRBV12-3 or TRBV12-4 to TRBJ1-2; 10 bases fit TRBD1. This CDR3 contains 14 residues. The V segment lost 5 bases and the J segment 8 bases; nucleotides outside the gene matches: 8. The CDR3 loop is CASSHPGTGEGYTF. The CDR3 bases are TGTGCCAGCAGTCACCCCGGGACAGGGGAAGGCTACACCTTC.

The chain employs TRBV18 and TRBJ2-3; TRBD1 might be the D (6 bases). With 6 bases removed from V and 0 bases from J, the gap between germline ends came to 16 bases. Germline-derived CDR1 and CDR2 are KGHSH and LQKENI. The CDR3 has 16 residues. This chain's CDR3 is CASSSLRRGSTDTQYF. Here the CDR3 DNA reads TGTGCCAGCTCCAGTTTACGCAGGGGCAGCACAGATACGCAGTATTTT.

In this sample, this clonotype turned up a few times. The chain is built from TRBV6-1 and TRBJ2-5; D gene unclear. The germline V gene encodes CDR1 MNHNS and CDR2 SASEGT. The CDR3 has 17 residues. V shed 5 bases and J shed 0 bases, with 19 bases lying between them. The CDR3 nucleotides are TGTGCCAGCAGTACCACGGCCGCCGCGTCGAACCAAGAGACCCAGTACTTC. The encoded protein is CASSTTAAASNQETQYF.

This clonotype was observed many times. The chain couples TRBV28 to TRBJ2-7; possible D gene TRBD2, 6 bases. CDR1 is MDHEN and CDR2 is SYDVKM in the germline V gene. The CDR3 contains 13 residues. Trimming took off 3 bases at V and 4 bases at J, with 10 bases between the two ends. CDR3 amino acids: CASSFAGRYEQYF. CDR3 in DNA: TGTGCCAGCAGTTTTGCGGGGAGATACGAGCAGTACTTC.

The rearrangement links TRBV11-2 to TRBJ2-3; 12 nucleotides agree with TRBD2. With V trimmed by 6 bases and J by 9 bases, 13 bases remained unmatched. The CDR3 consists of 16 residues. CDR1 SGHAT and CDR2 FQNNGV come from the germline V gene. The chain's CDR3 is CASSNTLAGGRGTQYF. The CDR3 DNA reads as TGTGCCAGCAGTAACACCCTAGCGGGGGGGCGGGGCACGCAGTATTTT.

The chain couples TRBV13 to TRBJ2-5; 7 nucleotides align to TRBD2. J was trimmed by 4 bases and V by 5 bases; bases with no gene match: 7. This CDR3 region has 14 residues. Germline V gene data show CDR1 as PRHDT and CDR2 as FYEKMQ (reference sequence). The CDR3 loop reads CASSQLWEGETQYF. The CDR3 nucleotides read TGTGCCAGCAGCCAACTGTGGGAGGGAGAGACCCAGTACTTC.

The chain employs TRBV4-3 and TRBJ2-2, with TRBD2 identical over 10 bases. CDR3 length: 17 residues. Losses at the gene ends were 3 bases for V and 1 base for J; bases not matched to a gene: 5. Germline V gene lookup returns CDR1 LGHNA and CDR2 YSLEER. CDR3 DNA: TGCGCCAGCAGCCACCTTCTAGCGGGAGAGAACACCGGGGAGCTGTTTTTT. Its protein product is CASSHLLAGENTGELFF.

Concerning this clonotype: Relative to the germline gene, one junction end is altered; a read error may explain this. The chain joins TRBV5-5 to TRBJ2-2; D gene unclear. Germline V gives CDR1 SGHKS, CDR2 YYEKEE (reference sequence). This CDR3 spans 14 amino acids. The CDR3 spells CTSSLARYTGELFF. The CDR3 nucleotides are TGTACCAGCAGCTTGGCCCGATACACCGGGGAGCTGTTTTTT.

The V call is TRBV6-2 or TRBV6-3, the J call TRBJ2-7, with TRBD2 matching over 8 bases. This CDR3 comprises 13 residues. V gave up 6 bases and J gave up 7 bases; unmatched junction bases: 8. The germline CDR1 and CDR2 sequences are MNHEY and SVGEGT. CDR3 protein: CASSRAGTREQYF. In DNA, the CDR3 is TGTGCCAGCAGCCGGGCGGGGACTAGAGAGCAGTACTTC.

The chain employs TRBV27 and TRBJ1-6; D remains unclear. Germline V gives CDR1 MNHEY, CDR2 SMNVEV (reference sequence). The CDR3 totals 15 residues. Trimming took off 4 bases at V and 6 bases at J, with 13 bases between the two ends. CDR3 DNA sequence: TGTGCCAGCAGTTCTACGGCAGCAACTAATTCACCCCTCCACTTT. This gives the protein CASSSTAATNSPLHF.

This clonotype came up a few times. The J gene is TRBJ2-3, the V gene TRBV5-8; D may match TRBD1 or TRBD2 (7 bases each). This CDR3 spans 15 amino acids. Germline V CDR1 and CDR2: SGHTS, YDEGEE. The ends were cut back, 1 base at V and 6 bases at J, with 15 bases in the middle. CDR3 loop: CASSLLGTAGDTQYF. In DNA form, the CDR3 reads TGTGCCAGCAGCTTGCTCGGGACAGCGGGGGATACGCAGTATTTT.

This clonotype was counted a few times. The rearrangement uses TRBV23-1 and TRBJ1-6; 8 bases agree with TRBD1. TRBV23-1 is classed as an ORF, of uncertain function. The CDR3 length is 14 residues. With 7 bases clipped from V and 5 bases from J, the junction kept 4 bases outside the gene matches. The CDR3 nucleotides are TGCGCCAGCATACCGACAGGGGATAATTCACCCCTCCACTTT. Amino acids: CASIPTGDNSPLHF.

The rearrangement uses TRBV27 and TRBJ2-6; D is possibly TRBD1 (5 bases). The V and J ends lost 6 bases and 4 bases respectively, with 19 bases between them. The CDR3 covers 17 residues. Germline V gives CDR1 MNHEY, CDR2 SMNVEV (reference sequence). CDR3 loop: CASSRTGLPTGANVLTF. The CDR3 DNA is TGTGCCAGCAGCCGAACAGGCTTACCGACCGGGGCCAACGTCCTGACTTTC.

The J gene is TRBJ2-7, the V gene TRBV2, with 7 bases that match TRBD2. V lost 4 bases, J lost 2 bases, and 5 bases stayed unmatched. Germline CDR1 and CDR2: SNHLY and FYNNEI. The CDR3 contains 14 residues. CDR3 sequence reads: CASSVREGTYEQYF. The DNA of the CDR3 is TGTGCCAGCAGTGTCAGGGAGGGGACCTACGAGCAGTACTTC. Complete variable domain (other parts from reference TRBV2 and TRBJ2-7): EPEVTQTPSHQVTQMGQEVILRCVPISNHLYFYWYRQILGQKVEFLVSFYNNEISEKSEIFDDQFSVERPDGSNFTLKIRSTKLEDSAMYFCASSVREGTYEQYFGPGTRLTVT.

In its sample, this clonotype was seen a few times. The V and J genes are TRBV5-6 and TRBJ2-1; possible D gene TRBD2, 6 bases. V lost 2 bases and J lost 1, with 10 bases in between. Germline lookup yields CDR1 SGHDT and CDR2 YYEEEE. The CDR3 totals 15 residues. CDR3 loop: CASSFPAGSYNEQFF. CDR3 bases: TGTGCCAGCAGCTTCCCAGCGGGTTCCTACAATGAGCAGTTCTTC. Full variable domain (missing parts from reference TRBV5-6 and TRBJ2-1): DAGVTQSPTHLIKTRGQQVTLRCSPKSGHDTVSWYQQALGQGPQFIFQYYEEEERQRGNFPDRFSGHQFPNYSSELNVNALLLGDSALYLCASSFPAGSYNEQFFGPGTRLTVL.

This clonotype was observed a few times. The chain employs TRBV5-1 and TRBJ2-1, with 7 bases that match TRBD1. CDR1 is SGHRS and CDR2 is YFSETQ in the germline V gene. J gave up 4 bases and V 4 bases, and 11 bases lay outside the gene matches. CDR3 length: 16 amino acids. CDR3 DNA sequence: TGCGCCAGCAGCCGGACATCCGGGACAGTATACAATGAGCAGTTCTTC. The encoded protein is CASSRTSGTVYNEQFF. Supplemented by reference TRBV5-1 and TRBJ2-1, the full variable domain reads KAGVTQTPRYLIKTRGQQVTLSCSPISGHRSVSWYQQTPGQGLQFLFEYFSETQRNKGNFPGRFSGRQFSNSRSEMNVSTLELGDSALYLCASSRTSGTVYNEQFFGPGTRLTVL.

The table lists this clonotype with a few counts. The rearrangement uses TRBV6-2 or TRBV6-3 and TRBJ2-1; D remains ambiguous. The CDR3 loop spans 15 amino acids. CDR1 and CDR2 (germline): MNHEY, SVGEGT. V was shortened by 8 bases and J by 0 bases, with 14 bases between the two germline ends. Here the CDR3 reads CASCKVVFSYNEQFF. The CDR3 DNA reads as TGTGCCAGCTGTAAAGTAGTCTTCTCCTACAATGAGCAGTTCTTC.

The chain couples TRBV20-1 to TRBJ2-5; 9 bases match TRBD2. Germline CDR1 DFQATT, CDR2 SNEGSKA (reference sequence). CDR3 length: 16 residues. J gave up 6 bases and V 1 base, and 12 bases lay outside the gene matches. In DNA form, the CDR3 reads TGCAGTGCTAGAGTTGGGGCGGGAGGGCCTTTGAAGACCCAGTACTTC. It codes for CSARVGAGGPLKTQYF.

This clonotype was seen repeatedly, ten times or more. The rearrangement joins TRBV2 to TRBJ2-6, with no clear D. The V end was cut by 2 bases, the J end by 0 bases, with 5 bases between. Germline CDR1 reads SNHLY; CDR2 reads FYNNEI. This CDR3 region has 15 residues. CDR3 coding DNA: TGTGCCAGCAGTGAACTCTACTCTGGGGCCAACGTCCTGACTTTC. Translating gives CASSELYSGANVLTF.

The chain employs TRBV5-1 and TRBJ2-2; TRBD1 might be the D (6 bases). V gave up 4 bases and J gave up 0 bases, with 13 bases separating them. CDR3 length: 16 amino acids. The germline V gene has CDR1 SGHRS and CDR2 YFSETQ. The CDR3 is CASSETGTTNTGELFF. In DNA form, the CDR3 reads TGCGCCAGCAGCGAGACTGGGACAACGAACACCGGGGAGCTGTTTTTT.

The rearrangement joins TRBV5-5 to TRBJ2-6, with a possible D match to TRBD1 (5 bases). Trimming removed 4 bases from V and 0 bases from J, with 11 bases in between. The germline V gene encodes CDR1 SGHKS and CDR2 YYEKEE (reference sequence). The CDR3 extends over 16 amino acids. The DNA for the CDR3 is TGTGCCAGCAGCCCAGGGTCCCTCTCTGGGGCCAACGTCCTGACTTTC. Residues: CASSPGSLSGANVLTF.

V usage is TRBV20-1 and J usage is TRBJ1-6; D is undetermined. Germline V gene data show CDR1 as DFQATT and CDR2 as SNEGSKA (reference sequence). The V end lost 3 bases, the J end lost 3 bases, and 12 bases lay between the germline ends. CDR3 length equals 15 residues. The CDR3 coding sequence is TGCAGTGCTAGCTGGGGAACGTTCTATAATTCACCCCTCCACTTT. It is translated as CSASWGTFYNSPLHF.

The V call is TRBV20-1, the J call TRBJ2-2; TRBD2 matches at 10 bases. The germline V gene has CDR1 DFQATT and CDR2 SNEGSKA (reference sequence). V trimming: 0 bases; J trimming: 5 bases; junction bases outside the gene matches: 9. The CDR3 extends over 17 amino acids. The CDR3 bases are TGCAGTGCTAGAGATGTGGCTAGCGGGAGTAAAACCGGGGAGCTGTTTTTT. Translation gives CSARDVASGSKTGELFF.

The sample holds a few counts of this clonotype. The chain combines TRBV11-2 with TRBJ2-4; maybe TRBD1 (6 bases). This CDR3 is 17 amino acids long. V lost 5 bases and J lost 0, with 17 bases in between. Germline V gives CDR1 SGHAT, CDR2 FQNNGV. The CDR3 coding sequence is TGTGCCAGCAGCCCCTATGACAGGAAACTAGCCAAAAACATTCAGTACTTC. Amino acid sequence: CASSPYDRKLAKNIQYF.

V usage is TRBV12-3 or TRBV12-4 and J usage is TRBJ2-1, with D tentatively TRBD2 (6 bases). Trimming left V 6 bases short and J 10 bases short, with 19 bases between. This CDR3 spans 14 amino acids. The CDR3 spells CASSHHLLAGEQFF. The CDR3 nucleotides read TGTGCCAGCAGCCACCACCTACTAGCTGGCGAGCAGTTCTTC.

CDR3 DNA sequence: TGTGCCAGCAGCTTACAGGAGGCTGGGGATACGCAGTATTTT. Encoded protein: CASSLQEAGDTQYF. The chain carries TRBV7-9 and TRBJ2-3; D perhaps matches TRBD2 (5 bases). This CDR3 is built from 14 residues. V shed 2 bases and J shed 6 bases, with 12 bases lying between them. Germline V CDR1 and CDR2: SEHNR, FQNEAQ (reference sequence).